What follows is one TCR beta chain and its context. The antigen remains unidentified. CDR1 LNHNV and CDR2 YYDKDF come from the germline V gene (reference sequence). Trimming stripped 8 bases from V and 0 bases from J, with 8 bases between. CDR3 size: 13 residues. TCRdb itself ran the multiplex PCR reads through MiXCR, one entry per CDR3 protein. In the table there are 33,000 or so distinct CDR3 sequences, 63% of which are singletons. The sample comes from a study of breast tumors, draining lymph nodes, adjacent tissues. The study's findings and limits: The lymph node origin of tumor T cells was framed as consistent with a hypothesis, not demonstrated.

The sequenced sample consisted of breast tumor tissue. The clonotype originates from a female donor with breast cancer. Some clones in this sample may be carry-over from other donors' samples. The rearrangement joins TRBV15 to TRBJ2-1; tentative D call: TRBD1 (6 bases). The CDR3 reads CATGQSSYNEQFF. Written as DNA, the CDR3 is TGTGCCACCGGACAGAGCTCCTACAATGAGCAGTTCTTC.